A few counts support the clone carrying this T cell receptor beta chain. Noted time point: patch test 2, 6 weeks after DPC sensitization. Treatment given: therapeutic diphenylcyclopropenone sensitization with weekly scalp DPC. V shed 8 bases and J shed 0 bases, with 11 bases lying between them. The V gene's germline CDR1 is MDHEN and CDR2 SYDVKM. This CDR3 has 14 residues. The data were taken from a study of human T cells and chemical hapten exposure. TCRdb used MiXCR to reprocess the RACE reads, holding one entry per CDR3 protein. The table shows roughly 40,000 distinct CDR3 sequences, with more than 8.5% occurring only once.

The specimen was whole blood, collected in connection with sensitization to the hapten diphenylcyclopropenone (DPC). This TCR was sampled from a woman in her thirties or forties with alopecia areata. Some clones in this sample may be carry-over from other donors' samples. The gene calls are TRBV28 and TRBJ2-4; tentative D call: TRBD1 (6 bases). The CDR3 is CASPQGIAKNIQYF. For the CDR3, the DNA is TGTGCCAGCCCGCAGGGGATAGCCAAAAACATTCAGTACTTC.